This TCR beta chain was retrieved from a study of shared clonotypes between healthy human individuals. General study results and limits: Donors were few, which limited the genetic and exposure-history diversity represented. Lower generation probabilities were found for non-shared clonotypes than for those shared by all four donors.

Method: immunoSEQ multiplex PCR; TCRdb's copy keeps in-frame clones and lacks some. The sample has over a million clones, 78% seen once; the top ten hold roughly 0.55%. Germline V CDR1 and CDR2: SGHRS, YFSETQ. Germline trimming cut 3 bases from V and 3 bases from J; bases unmatched to any gene: 10. This CDR3 contains 16 residues. On this clone: Its specificity is not known.

The J gene is TRBJ2-7, the V gene TRBV5-1; 9 nucleotides line up with TRBD1. The sequenced material came from memory CD4+ T cells from PBMCs. Subset: CD45RA-negative fraction. The receptor's source is a man younger than 35 in good health. Some clones in this sample may be carry-over from other donors' samples. CDR3 sequence reads: CASSWGTGKGFYEQYF. The CDR3 DNA follows: TGCGCCAGCAGCTGGGGGACAGGGAAGGGGTTCTACGAGCAGTACTTC. Based on the CDR3 plus reference TRBV5-1 and TRBJ2-7, the full variable domain is KAGVTQTPRYLIKTRGQQVTLSCSPISGHRSVSWYQQTPGQGLQFLFEYFSETQRNKGNFPGRFSGRQFSNSRSEMNVSTLELGDSALYLCASSWGTGKGFYEQYFGPGTRLTVT.